The source of this TCR beta chain is a study of neurological immune-mediated disorders. General study results and limits: No CDR3 amino acid sequences recurred among expanded clones across subjects, suggesting private repertoires in all groups.

A 10-nucleotide random UMI tagged transcripts in template-switch 5'RACE cDNA synthesis. TCRdb independently ran MiXCR on the 5' RACE reads; one entry per CDR3 protein. Altogether about 46,000 distinct CDR3 sequences are present, 1.9% being singletons, with the ten largest covering around 2.3%. The sample holds many counts of this clonotype. Its target is unknown. V was trimmed by 0 bases and J by 10 bases, leaving 14 bases between them. Germline V CDR1 and CDR2: SGHRS, YFSETQ. This CDR3 is built from 15 residues. The V call is TRBV5-1, the J call TRBJ1-6, with D maybe TRBD1 (6 bases). This TCR was recovered from a woman in her thirties or forties with multiple sclerosis. The sequenced sample was PBMCs. The CDR3 region is CASSLVQGSGSPLHF. In DNA, the CDR3 is TGCGCCAGCAGCTTGGTTCAGGGGTCGGGGTCACCCCTCCACTTT.